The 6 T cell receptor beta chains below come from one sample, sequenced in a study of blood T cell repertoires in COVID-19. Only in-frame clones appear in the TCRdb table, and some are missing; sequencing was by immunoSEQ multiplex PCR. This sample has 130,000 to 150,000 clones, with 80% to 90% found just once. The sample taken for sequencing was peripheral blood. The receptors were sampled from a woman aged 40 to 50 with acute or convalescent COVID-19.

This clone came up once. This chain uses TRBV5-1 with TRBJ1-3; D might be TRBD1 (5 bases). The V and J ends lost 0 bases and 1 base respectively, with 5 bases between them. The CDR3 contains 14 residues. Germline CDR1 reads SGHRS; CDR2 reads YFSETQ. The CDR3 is CASSLEGSGNTIYF. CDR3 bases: TGCGCCAGCAGCTTGGAGGGGTCTGGAAACACCATATATTTT.

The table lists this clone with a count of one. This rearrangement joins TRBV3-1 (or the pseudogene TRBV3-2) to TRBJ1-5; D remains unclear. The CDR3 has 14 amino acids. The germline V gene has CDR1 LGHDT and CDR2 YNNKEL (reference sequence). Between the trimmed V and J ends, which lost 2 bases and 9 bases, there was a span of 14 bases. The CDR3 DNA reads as TGTGCCAGCAGCCAAAATTCGGAGGGATCGCCCCAGCATTTT. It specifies CASSQNSEGSPQHF.

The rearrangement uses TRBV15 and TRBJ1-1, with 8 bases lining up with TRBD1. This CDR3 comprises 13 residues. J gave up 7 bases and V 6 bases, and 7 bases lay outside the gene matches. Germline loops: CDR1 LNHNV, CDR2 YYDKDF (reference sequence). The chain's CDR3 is CATSPQGALEAFF. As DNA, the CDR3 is TGTGCCACCAGTCCGCAGGGGGCCCTTGAAGCTTTCTTT.

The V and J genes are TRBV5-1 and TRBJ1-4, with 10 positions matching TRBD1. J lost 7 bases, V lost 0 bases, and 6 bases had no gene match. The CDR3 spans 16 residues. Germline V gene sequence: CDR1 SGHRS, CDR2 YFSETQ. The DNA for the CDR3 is TGCGCCAGCAGCTTGGCGGGACAGGGGCAGGGTGAAAAACTGTTTTTT. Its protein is CASSLAGQGQGEKLFF.

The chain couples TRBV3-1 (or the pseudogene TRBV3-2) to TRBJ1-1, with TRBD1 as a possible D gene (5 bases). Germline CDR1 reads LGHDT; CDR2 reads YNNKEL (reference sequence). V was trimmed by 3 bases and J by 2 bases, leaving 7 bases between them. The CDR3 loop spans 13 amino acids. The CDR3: CASSQQGNTEAFF. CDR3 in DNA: TGTGCCAGCAGCCAGCAGGGTAACACTGAAGCTTTCTTT.

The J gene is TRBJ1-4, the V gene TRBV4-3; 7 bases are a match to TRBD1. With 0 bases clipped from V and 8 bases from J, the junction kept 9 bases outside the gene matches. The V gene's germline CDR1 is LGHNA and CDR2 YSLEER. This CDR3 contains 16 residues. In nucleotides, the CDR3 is TGCGCCAGCAGCCAAGATCTGGGACAGACCCGAGAAAAACTGTTTTTT. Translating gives CASSQDLGQTREKLFF.